The T cell receptor (beta chain) under discussion was sequenced for a study of T cells in Graves' hyperthyroidism and ophthalmopathy. Study overall: Before any treatment, at initial diagnosis, peripheral blood was collected.

Using RNA transcripts as the source, TCR beta CDR3 regions were amplified. An initial round of RT-PCR targeting the TCR CDR3 relied on the HTBI primer set. One entry per CDR3 protein results from TCRdb running MiXCR on the multiplex PCR reads. This sample has about 640,000 distinct CDR3 sequences, with roughly 15% found just once. This clonotype was counted between two and nine times. Its antigen is undetermined. Findings and caveats of the study: A model of 13 V-J pairs discriminated ophthalmopathy from stable hyperthyroidism. Ophthalmopathy, which appeared later, was predicted by the model a median roughly 6.5 months before onset.

V was pared by 5 bases and J by 7 bases, with 7 bases between. This CDR3 comprises 11 residues. The chain joins TRBV12-3 or TRBV12-4 to TRBJ2-3; D not certain. This clonotype was obtained from a woman aged 45-65 years with Graves' ophthalmopathy. The sequencing input was blood. In nucleotides, the CDR3 is TGTGCCAGCAGTACCCAGAATACGCAGTATTTT. Translating gives CASSTQNTQYF.